This is a list of T cell receptor beta chains from one sample in a study of blood T cell repertoires in COVID-19. Repertoires were generated with immunoSEQ multiplex PCR, while TCRdb's copy carries only in-frame clones and drops some. The repertoire consists of around 300,000 clones, with 85% to 90% occurring once and the leading ten covering less than 2.5%. Specimen: PBMCs or T cells enriched from blood (not recorded which). These receptor sequences come from a woman aged 18-30 years who had recovered from COVID-19. CDR3s include the opening cysteine and the closing phenylalanine or tryptophan. Each record gives: V gene, J gene, D gene, clone size, CDR3 DNA, CDR3 protein. A D gene is named only where the DNA matches it firmly. Rows give clone size only sometimes, using once, few, many, or a class for an expanded clone.

>TRBV19|TRBJ1-2|NA|NA
TGTGCCAGTAGTGACGGCAGGGGCGCTAACTATGGCTACACCTTC
CASSDGRGANYGYTF
>TRBV5-5|TRBJ2-7|NA|NA
TGTGCCAGCAGCGGCCCGGGTCAACCTTACGAGCAGTACTTC
CASSGPGQPYEQYF
>TRBV10-3|TRBJ2-1|TRBD2|NA
TGTGCCATCAGTGACACTAGCGGCCTCTCCTACAATGAGCAGTTCTTC
CAISDTSGLSYNEQFF
>TRBV5-1|TRBJ2-2|NA|NA
TGCGCCAGCAGCTCTAGACAGGCCGCGAACACCGGGGAGCTGTTTTTT
CASSSRQAANTGELFF
>TRBV6-1|TRBJ1-5|NA|NA
TGTGCCAGCAGTGAAATTCTACAGGGAGTCCTAGTTGGGATCAACAATCAGCCCCAGCATTTT
CASSEILQGVLVGINNQPQHF
>TRBV7-2|TRBJ1-5|NA|NA
TGTGCCAGCAGCTTAGGGGGCAATAGCAATCAGCCCCAGCATTTT
CASSLGGNSNQPQHF
>TRBV4-1|TRBJ1-2|NA|once
TGCGCCAGCAGCCAAGATTTTGGCAGGGATCATGGCTACACCTTC
CASSQDFGRDHGYTF
>TRBV30|TRBJ2-3|TRBD1|NA
TGTGCCTGGGGGACAGGGGTGACAGATACGCAGTATTTT
CAWGTGVTDTQYF
>TRBV28|TRBJ1-4|NA|few
TGTGCCACCCGGGACTTCCTGGGTGAAAAACTGTTTTTT
CATRDFLGEKLFF
>TRBV19|TRBJ1-3|TRBD1|NA
TGTGCCAGTAGCTCGACAGGGGCTGGAAACACCATATATTTT
CASSSTGAGNTIYF
>TRBV5-5|TRBJ1-5|NA|NA
TGTGCCAGCAGCTTGGAGCCTGCAGGGGTGGGTAACAATCAGCCCCAGCATTTT
CASSLEPAGVGNNQPQHF
>TRBV5-5|TRBJ1-4|TRBD1|NA
TGTGCCAGCAGCTCACAACAGGGGGCGCGGGCTGAAAAACTGTTTTTT
CASSSQQGARAEKLFF
>TRBV9|TRBJ2-2|TRBD2|once
TGTGCTTCCGGGGGGTTGGCCGGGGAGCTGTTTTTT
CASGGLAGELFF
>TRBV6-5|TRBJ1-1|NA|NA
TGTGCCAGCAGTTACTCACCTAGTAGACCTTTCTTT
CASSYSPSRPFF
>TRBV19|TRBJ2-2|TRBD2|NA
TGTGCCAGTAGTATTAATGGGGGGGCCGGGGAGCTGTTTTTT
CASSINGGAGELFF
>TRBV10-3|TRBJ1-2|NA|NA
TGTGCCATCAATAGTGGGGACATTCGTGGCTACACCTTC
CAINSGDIRGYTF
>TRBV14|TRBJ1-6|TRBD1|NA
TGTGCCAGCAGCCCCGGGACAGTTAATTCACCCCTCCACTTT
CASSPGTVNSPLHF
>TRBV3-1/TRBV3-2|TRBJ1-2|NA|NA
TGTGCCAGCAGCCAAGGGGGCAGTCTCAGGGGTGGCTACACCTTC
CASSQGGSLRGGYTF
>TRBV7-2|TRBJ1-2|TRBD1|few
TGTGCCAGCAGCTTAGGTGTAGGGGGCGCAGATGGCTACACCTTC
CASSLGVGGADGYTF
>TRBV9|TRBJ1-3|NA|NA
TGTGCCAGCAGCCCGCAGGCGATCCACTCTGGAAACACCATATATTTT
CASSPQAIHSGNTIYF
>TRBV18|TRBJ2-4|NA|NA
TGTGCCAGCTCAGCCCTACCGGCTCCAAAGGAGGACATTCAGTACTTC
CASSALPAPKEDIQYF
>TRBV15|TRBJ1-2|NA|NA
TGTGCCACCAGCAGAGATCAAACGGGGTATGGCTACACCTTC
CATSRDQTGYGYTF
>TRBV7-6|TRBJ1-1|TRBD1|NA
TGTGCCAGCAGCTTAGCGGGACAGGGGTCCGGAACTGAAGCTTTCTTT
CASSLAGQGSGTEAFF
>TRBV7-9|TRBJ2-1|NA|NA
TGTGCCAGCAGCTTAGGGACTTACAATGAGCAGTTCTTC
CASSLGTYNEQFF
>TRBV5-1|TRBJ2-1|NA|NA
TGCGCCAGCAGCTCCGAGTATGAGCAGTTCTTC
CASSSEYEQFF
>TRBV3-1/TRBV3-2|TRBJ2-6|NA|once
TGTGCCAGCAGCCAAGGAGGGTTTGGGGCCAACGTCCTGACTTTC
CASSQGGFGANVLTF
>TRBV28|TRBJ1-1|NA|NA
TGTGCCAGCAGTTTAGTGTCTCGTAACACTGAAGCTTTCTTT
CASSLVSRNTEAFF
>TRBV5-1|TRBJ2-5|TRBD2|NA
TGCGCCAGCAGCTTGAGTAGCGGGGGCTCGGAGACCCAGTACTTC
CASSLSSGGSETQYF
>TRBV30|TRBJ1-6|NA|NA
TGTGCCTGGAGTGTGGGAGCACCCCTCCACTTT
CAWSVGAPLHF
>TRBV19|TRBJ2-3|TRBD2|NA
TGTGCCAGTAGTATGCTAGCGGGGACCTTCACAGATACGCAGTATTTT
CASSMLAGTFTDTQYF
>TRBV18|TRBJ1-1|TRBD1|NA
TGTGCCAGCTCACCTGCCGGGACAGGGCCCGAAGCTTTCTTT
CASSPAGTGPEAFF
>TRBV19|TRBJ1-1|NA|NA
TGTGCCAGTAGTCCCCAAGGACACCAATACACTGAAGCTTTCTTT
CASSPQGHQYTEAFF
>TRBV9|TRBJ2-7|TRBD1|NA
TGTGCCAGCAGCCTCGGGACAGGGGGGTACGAGCAGTACTTC
CASSLGTGGYEQYF
>TRBV23-1|TRBJ1-1|NA|few
TGCGCCAGTCGCAGTCGGAACACTGAAGCTTTCTTT
CASRSRNTEAFF
>TRBV28|TRBJ1-5|TRBD1|few
TGTGCCAGCAGTCCCCGCAGGGGGTATCAGCCCCAGCATTTT
CASSPRRGYQPQHF
>TRBV7-2|TRBJ1-1|TRBD1|NA
TGTGCCAGCAGCTTAAACAGGGGTAACACTGAAGCTTTCTTT
CASSLNRGNTEAFF
>TRBV10-3|TRBJ2-7|NA|NA
TGTGCCATCAGTGCTGGGCAGAGCTCCTACGAGCAGTACTTC
CAISAGQSSYEQYF
>TRBV9|TRBJ1-2|NA|NA
TGTGCCAGCAGCCCCTACGACAGAAACTATGGCTACACCTTC
CASSPYDRNYGYTF
>TRBV10-3|TRBJ1-6|NA|few
TGTGCCATCAGTGAGGTCGGGGTCTCCTATAATTCACCCCTCCACTTT
CAISEVGVSYNSPLHF
>TRBV10-3|TRBJ2-7|NA|NA
TGTGCCATCAGTGAAGCAGGGGAAGGCTACGAGCAGTACTTC
CAISEAGEGYEQYF
>TRBV6-5|TRBJ2-2|TRBD1|NA
TGTGCCAGCAGCAGACAGGGGGCGATAACCGGGGAGCTGTTTTTT
CASSRQGAITGELFF
>TRBV7-9|TRBJ2-3|NA|NA
TGTGCCAGCAGAGAGGCAGATACGCAGTATTTT
CASREADTQYF
>TRBV21-1|TRBJ1-3|NA|NA
TGTGCCAGCCCTGACAGGAGCATTGGAAACACCATATATTTT
CASPDRSIGNTIYF
>TRBV9|TRBJ2-5|TRBD1|NA
TGTGCCAGCAGCGTAGGACAGGGGCTAGAGACCCAGTACTTC
CASSVGQGLETQYF
>TRBV14|TRBJ2-7|NA|NA
TGTGCCAGCAGCCAAGCGGGACATCCCTTCGAGCAGTACTTC
CASSQAGHPFEQYF
>TRBV11-2|TRBJ1-2|TRBD1|once
TGTGCCAGCAGCACATACAGGGGGAGGGACTATGGCTACACCTTC
CASSTYRGRDYGYTF
>TRBV28|TRBJ1-2|TRBD1|NA
TGTGCCAGCAGTTTAATTTCTGAGAGGGGGCGAGGAGGCTACACCTTC
CASSLISERGRGGYTF
>TRBV2|TRBJ1-3|NA|NA
TGTGCCAGCAGTGATACGGGGGGAAACACCATATATTTT
CASSDTGGNTIYF
>TRBV7-8|TRBJ1-2|NA|NA
TGTGCCAGCAGCTCACAGGGTATTCGGCTAGGCTACACCTTC
CASSSQGIRLGYTF
>TRBV15|TRBJ2-5|NA|NA
TGTGCCACCAGCAGCGCAGGGCATGAGGAGACCCAGTACTTC
CATSSAGHEETQYF
>TRBV6-5|TRBJ1-2|NA|NA
TGTGCCAGCAGTTACTCGCAAGAGAACTACTATGGCTACACCTTC
CASSYSQENYYGYTF
>TRBV6-2/TRBV6-3|TRBJ2-2|NA|NA
TGTGCCAGCAGTTACAGGGCGGGGACCGGGGAGCTGTTTTTT
CASSYRAGTGELFF
>TRBV5-6|TRBJ2-2|NA|NA
TGTGCCAGCAGCTCTCTTAACACCGGGGAGCTGTTTTTT
CASSSLNTGELFF
>TRBV28|TRBJ2-2|NA|NA
TGTGCCAGCAGTTGGGGGGGCGAATTAACCGGGGAGCTGTTTTTT
CASSWGGELTGELFF